The 21 T cell receptor beta chains reported below all come from one sample, sequenced in a study of T cells in narcolepsy. Profiling relied on immunoSEQ multiplex PCR, and the TCRdb table lists in-frame clones only, not all of them. The data contain tens of thousands of clones, about 90% of them singletons. The sequenced material came from CD45RA- memory CD4+ T cells from PBMCs. These receptors all come from a human donor with narcolepsy.

This rearrangement joins TRBV2 to TRBJ2-7; TRBD1 might be the D (6 bases). This CDR3 is built from 12 residues. Per the germline V gene, CDR1 is SNHLY and CDR2 is FYNNEI. V lost 10 bases and J 4 bases, leaving 14 bases between the germline ends. CDR3 nucleotide sequence: TGTGCCACCCGGACAGAAAATTACGAGCAGTACTTC. It yields the protein CATRTENYEQYF.

This clone was detected only once. The chain links TRBV5-4 to TRBJ2-5, with D possibly TRBD2 on 6 matching bases. Germline V gene sequence: CDR1 SGHNT, CDR2 YYREEE (reference sequence). Trimming cost V 7 bases and J 2 bases, with 18 bases left between them. The CDR3 totals 15 residues. The CDR3 region is CASGGSRGRQETQYF. In DNA, the CDR3 is TGTGCCAGCGGGGGGTCCAGAGGGCGGCAAGAGACCCAGTACTTC. The entire variable domain, with the rest obtained from reference TRBV5-4 and TRBJ2-5, is as follows: ETGVTQSPTHLIKTRGQQVTLRCSSQSGHNTVSWYQQALGQGPQFIFQYYREEENGRGNFPPRFSGLQFPNYSSELNVNALELDDSALYLCASGGSRGRQETQYFGPGTRLLVL.

This rearrangement joins TRBV7-2 to TRBJ2-1; 9 bases are shared with TRBD1. Germline lookup yields CDR1 SGHTA and CDR2 FQGNSA. CDR3 size: 15 residues. Losses at the gene ends were 5 bases for V and 6 bases for J; bases not matched to a gene: 8. CDR3 DNA sequence: TGTGCCAGCAGCGTCATGGGACAGGGTTTCAATGAGCAGTTCTTC. It is translated as CASSVMGQGFNEQFF.

The gene calls are TRBV5-6 and TRBJ2-5; 9 nucleotides match TRBD1. The CDR3 is 17 amino acids. V dropped 4 bases and J dropped 11; count of bases not matched to a gene: 21. Germline V CDR1 and CDR2: SGHDT, YYEEEE. The CDR3 region has the DNA TGTGCCAGCAGCAGTACCCACAGGGGGCGAGGATTAAGGGAGCAGTACTTC. Amino acid sequence: CASSSTHRGRGLREQYF.

The chain uses TRBV11-1 and TRBJ1-2; D is unclear. Trimming removed 4 bases from V and 0 bases from J, with 9 bases in between. Germline CDR1 reads SGHAT; CDR2 reads FQDESV (reference sequence). This CDR3 has 14 residues. The CDR3 reads CASSSRLANYGYTF. CDR3 nucleotides: TGTGCCAGCAGCTCGAGGTTAGCTAACTATGGCTACACCTTC.

The chain uses TRBV7-3 and TRBJ1-2; D remains ambiguous. The ends were cut back, 5 bases at V and 8 bases at J, with 15 bases in the middle. This CDR3 is built from 13 residues. The germline V gene encodes CDR1 SGHTA and CDR2 FQGTGA. This CDR3 is CASSPAGVGGYTF. The CDR3 coding sequence is TGTGCCAGCAGCCCGGCCGGGGTAGGCGGCTACACCTTC.

The rearrangement uses TRBV2 and TRBJ2-3; D unclear. Germline CDR1 SNHLY, CDR2 FYNNEI. The V and J ends lost 10 bases and 2 bases respectively, with 16 bases between them. The CDR3 extends over 14 amino acids. The CDR3 region is CATKVGVVTDTQYF. The CDR3 bases are TGTGCCACCAAGGTCGGAGTGGTCACAGATACGCAGTATTTT.

This chain joins TRBV7-2 and TRBJ2-7; D possibly corresponds to TRBD2 (6 bases). This CDR3 spans 18 amino acids. CDR1 and CDR2 (germline): SGHTA, FQGNSA. Trimming cost V 4 bases and J 1 base, with 23 bases left between them. CDR3: CASSSPRAGPRRSYEQYF. CDR3 nucleotide sequence: TGTGCCAGCAGCTCACCGAGGGCGGGACCGAGGAGGTCCTACGAGCAGTACTTC.

With regard to this clone: A junction boundary mismatches the germline segment, possibly from a read error. V and J are TRBV6-5 and TRBJ2-5; no firm D call. CDR3 length: 14 residues. CDR1 and CDR2 (germline): MNHEY, SVGAGI. For the CDR3, the DNA is TGTGCCAGCAAAGTTCGCTCGTCCCAAGATACCCAGTACTTC. Amino acids: CASKVRSSQDTQYF.

The chain links TRBV29-1 to TRBJ2-5, with no clear D. V lost 3 bases to trimming and J lost 0 bases, with 5 bases between them. The length of the CDR3 is 12 residues. Germline assignment: CDR1 SQVTM and CDR2 ANQGSEA. CDR3 sequence reads: CSVDVNQETQYF. CDR3 sequence (DNA): TGCAGCGTTGACGTGAACCAAGAGACCCAGTACTTC.

This clone has a single count. The rearrangement links TRBV5-3 to TRBJ1-4; D is unresolved. TRBV5-3 is given ORF status, its function remaining uncertain. Trimming shortened V by 2 bases and J by 5 bases, and 10 bases separated the two germline ends. This CDR3 has 14 residues. As DNA, the CDR3 is TGTGCCAGAAGCTTTATCTTGCTGAATGAAAAACTGTTTTTT. It codes for CARSFILLNEKLFF.

V and J are TRBV10-3 and TRBJ2-5; a weak D match, TRBD2 (5 bases). Germline CDR1 is ENHRY and CDR2 is SYGVKD. The CDR3 has 14 residues. V was shortened by 4 bases and J by 1 base, with 10 bases between the two germline ends. Here the CDR3 reads CAISGTSPQETQYF. CDR3 bases: TGTGCCATCAGTGGAACTAGTCCCCAAGAGACCCAGTACTTC.

CDR3 amino acids: CASRDYKGSNQPQHF. In DNA, the CDR3 is TGTGCCAGCAGAGACTACAAGGGAAGCAATCAGCCCCAGCATTTT. This chain uses TRBV2 with TRBJ1-5; D gene uncertain. This CDR3 region has 15 residues. The ends were cut back, 6 bases at V and 1 base at J, with 13 bases in the middle. Germline CDR1 SNHLY, CDR2 FYNNEI.

The chain joins TRBV28 to TRBJ2-7; 7 nucleotides match TRBD1. J gave up 2 bases and V 6 bases, and 4 bases lay outside the gene matches. The germline V gene encodes CDR1 MDHEN and CDR2 SYDVKM. This CDR3 spans 13 amino acids. The CDR3 protein is CASRGTETYEQYF. Here the CDR3 DNA reads TGTGCCAGCAGAGGGACAGAGACCTACGAGCAGTACTTC.

This clone was observed a handful of times. V and J are TRBV19 and TRBJ1-5; 9 bases line up with TRBD1. This CDR3 is built from 17 residues. After removal of 3 bases from V and 0 bases from J, the junction contained 6 bases not matched to a gene. From germline, CDR1 is LNHDA and CDR2 SQIVND (reference sequence). CDR3 region: CASSITGTGNSNQPQHF. In nucleotides, the CDR3 is TGTGCCAGTAGTATTACCGGGACAGGGAATAGCAATCAGCCCCAGCATTTT.

The chain recombines TRBV28 with TRBJ1-5; no firm D call. Trimming took 5 bases from V and 1 from J, leaving 18 bases between them. This CDR3 is built from 17 residues. Germline V CDR1 and CDR2: MDHEN, SYDVKM. CDR3 bases: TGTGCCAGCAGTGAGTGGGTGGTTGGGAGGAGCAATCAGCCCCAGCATTTT. Its translation is CASSEWVVGRSNQPQHF.

The V gene is TRBV7-8, the J gene TRBJ2-7, with TRBD2 identical over 12 bases. Trimming cost V 5 bases and J 4 bases; bases outside gene matches: 15. CDR3 size: 18 residues. Per the germline V gene, CDR1 is SGHVS and CDR2 is FQNEAQ. The CDR3 bases are TGTGCCAGCAGCCCCTCCGAGACTAGCGGGAGAAGAAGGTACGAGCAGTACTTC. This sequence encodes CASSPSETSGRRRYEQYF.

This chain links TRBV11-2 with TRBJ2-2; a possible D gene is TRBD2 (6 bases). In germline, CDR1 is SGHAT, CDR2 FQNNGV. The CDR3 totals 14 residues. V lost 0 bases, J lost 4 bases, and 6 bases lay in between. The CDR3 sequence: CASSLEAGTGELFF. The CDR3, as DNA: TGTGCCAGCAGCTTAGAAGCGGGCACCGGGGAGCTGTTTTTT.

The chain has TRBV6-5 and TRBJ1-5; D remains unclear. The CDR3 is 14 amino acids. The germline gives CDR1 MNHEY, CDR2 SVGAGI. Deletions cut 6 bases from V and 3 bases from J, with 12 bases between. The DNA for the CDR3 is TGTGCCAGCAGATTCTACGGATCCAATCAGCCCCAGCATTTT. As protein: CASRFYGSNQPQHF.

The chain has TRBV11-3 and TRBJ2-5, with TRBD2 matching 7 bases. Germline trimming cut 5 bases from V and 4 bases from J; bases unmatched to any gene: 4. The germline CDR1 and CDR2 sequences are SGHNT and YENEEA. CDR3 length: 13 amino acids. The CDR3 region is CASSPREGETQYF. CDR3 nucleotide sequence: TGTGCCAGCAGCCCCAGGGAGGGAGAGACCCAGTACTTC. Supplemented by reference TRBV11-3 and TRBJ2-5, the full variable domain reads EAGVVQSPRYKIIEKKQPVAFWCNPISGHNTLYWYLQNLGQGPELLIRYENEEAVDDSQLPKDRFSAERLKGVDSTLKIQPAELGDSAVYLCASSPREGETQYFGPGTRLLVL.

This clone was counted once. CDR3 region: CASSDSAVELFF. DNA of the CDR3: TGTGCCAGCAGTGACTCGGCCGTGGAGCTGTTTTTT. This rearrangement joins TRBV6-4 to TRBJ2-2; D unclear. The CDR3 is made up of 12 amino acids. V shed 0 bases and J shed 10 bases, with 6 bases lying between them. The germline CDR1 and CDR2 sequences are MRHNA and SNTAGT.